Following are 5 T cell receptor beta chains from one sample sequenced in a study of blood T cell repertoires in COVID-19. Only in-frame clones appear in the TCRdb table, and some are missing; sequencing was by immunoSEQ multiplex PCR. This sample has 45,000 to 65,000 clones, with roughly 80% found just once. The sample taken for sequencing was peripheral blood. All receptors derive from a woman aged 80 or older with acute or convalescent COVID-19.

The V call is TRBV30, the J call TRBJ2-4; TRBD2 might be the D (6 bases). The CDR3 is 13 amino acids. Trimming took 2 bases from V and 5 from J, leaving 10 bases between them. From germline, CDR1 is GTSNPN and CDR2 SVGIG (reference sequence). The CDR3 region has the DNA TGTGCCTGGAGTCCCTCGGGGGAAAACATTCAGTACTTC. It specifies CAWSPSGENIQYF.

The J gene is TRBJ1-2, the V gene TRBV2; D unresolved. The CDR3 loop spans 11 amino acids. Germline assignment: CDR1 SNHLY and CDR2 FYNNEI. Trimming removed 5 bases from V and 3 bases from J, with 4 bases in between. The CDR3 region has the DNA TGTGCCAGCAGTCCCGACTATGGCTACACCTTC. Residues: CASSPDYGYTF.

J is TRBJ2-1 and V is TRBV7-9; 9 positions agree with TRBD1. Germline trimming cut 5 bases from V and 4 bases from J; bases unmatched to any gene: 3. Per the germline V gene, CDR1 is SEHNR and CDR2 is FQNEAQ (reference sequence). The CDR3 contains 14 residues. CDR3 sequence (DNA): TGTGCCAGCAGCATGACAGGGGGGTACAATGAGCAGTTCTTC. It translates to CASSMTGGYNEQFF.

CDR3 coding DNA: TGTGCCAGCAGTTGGGGACTAGCTCCAGAGACCCAGTACTTC. It translates to CASSWGLAPETQYF. The chain recombines TRBV2 with TRBJ2-5; 9 bases align to TRBD2. Germline CDR1 SNHLY, CDR2 FYNNEI. There are 14 residues in the CDR3. V shed 5 bases, J shed 4 bases, and the junction held 5 bases outside the gene matches. Filled out from reference TRBV2 and TRBJ2-5, the complete variable domain reads EPEVTQTPSHQVTQMGQEVILRCVPISNHLYFYWYRQILGQKVEFLVSFYNNEISEKSEIFDDQFSVERPDGSNFTLKIRSTKLEDSAMYFCASSWGLAPETQYFGPGTRLLVL.

The count of this clone is one. The gene calls are TRBV15 and TRBJ1-6; 8 bases agree with TRBD1. The germline V gene has CDR1 LNHNV and CDR2 YYDKDF (reference sequence). The CDR3 has 16 residues. J lost 7 bases, V lost 0 bases, and 5 bases had no gene match. The CDR3 sequence: CATSRDYRQGNSPLHF. CDR3 sequence (DNA): TGTGCCACCAGCAGAGATTATAGACAGGGGAATTCACCCCTCCACTTT.